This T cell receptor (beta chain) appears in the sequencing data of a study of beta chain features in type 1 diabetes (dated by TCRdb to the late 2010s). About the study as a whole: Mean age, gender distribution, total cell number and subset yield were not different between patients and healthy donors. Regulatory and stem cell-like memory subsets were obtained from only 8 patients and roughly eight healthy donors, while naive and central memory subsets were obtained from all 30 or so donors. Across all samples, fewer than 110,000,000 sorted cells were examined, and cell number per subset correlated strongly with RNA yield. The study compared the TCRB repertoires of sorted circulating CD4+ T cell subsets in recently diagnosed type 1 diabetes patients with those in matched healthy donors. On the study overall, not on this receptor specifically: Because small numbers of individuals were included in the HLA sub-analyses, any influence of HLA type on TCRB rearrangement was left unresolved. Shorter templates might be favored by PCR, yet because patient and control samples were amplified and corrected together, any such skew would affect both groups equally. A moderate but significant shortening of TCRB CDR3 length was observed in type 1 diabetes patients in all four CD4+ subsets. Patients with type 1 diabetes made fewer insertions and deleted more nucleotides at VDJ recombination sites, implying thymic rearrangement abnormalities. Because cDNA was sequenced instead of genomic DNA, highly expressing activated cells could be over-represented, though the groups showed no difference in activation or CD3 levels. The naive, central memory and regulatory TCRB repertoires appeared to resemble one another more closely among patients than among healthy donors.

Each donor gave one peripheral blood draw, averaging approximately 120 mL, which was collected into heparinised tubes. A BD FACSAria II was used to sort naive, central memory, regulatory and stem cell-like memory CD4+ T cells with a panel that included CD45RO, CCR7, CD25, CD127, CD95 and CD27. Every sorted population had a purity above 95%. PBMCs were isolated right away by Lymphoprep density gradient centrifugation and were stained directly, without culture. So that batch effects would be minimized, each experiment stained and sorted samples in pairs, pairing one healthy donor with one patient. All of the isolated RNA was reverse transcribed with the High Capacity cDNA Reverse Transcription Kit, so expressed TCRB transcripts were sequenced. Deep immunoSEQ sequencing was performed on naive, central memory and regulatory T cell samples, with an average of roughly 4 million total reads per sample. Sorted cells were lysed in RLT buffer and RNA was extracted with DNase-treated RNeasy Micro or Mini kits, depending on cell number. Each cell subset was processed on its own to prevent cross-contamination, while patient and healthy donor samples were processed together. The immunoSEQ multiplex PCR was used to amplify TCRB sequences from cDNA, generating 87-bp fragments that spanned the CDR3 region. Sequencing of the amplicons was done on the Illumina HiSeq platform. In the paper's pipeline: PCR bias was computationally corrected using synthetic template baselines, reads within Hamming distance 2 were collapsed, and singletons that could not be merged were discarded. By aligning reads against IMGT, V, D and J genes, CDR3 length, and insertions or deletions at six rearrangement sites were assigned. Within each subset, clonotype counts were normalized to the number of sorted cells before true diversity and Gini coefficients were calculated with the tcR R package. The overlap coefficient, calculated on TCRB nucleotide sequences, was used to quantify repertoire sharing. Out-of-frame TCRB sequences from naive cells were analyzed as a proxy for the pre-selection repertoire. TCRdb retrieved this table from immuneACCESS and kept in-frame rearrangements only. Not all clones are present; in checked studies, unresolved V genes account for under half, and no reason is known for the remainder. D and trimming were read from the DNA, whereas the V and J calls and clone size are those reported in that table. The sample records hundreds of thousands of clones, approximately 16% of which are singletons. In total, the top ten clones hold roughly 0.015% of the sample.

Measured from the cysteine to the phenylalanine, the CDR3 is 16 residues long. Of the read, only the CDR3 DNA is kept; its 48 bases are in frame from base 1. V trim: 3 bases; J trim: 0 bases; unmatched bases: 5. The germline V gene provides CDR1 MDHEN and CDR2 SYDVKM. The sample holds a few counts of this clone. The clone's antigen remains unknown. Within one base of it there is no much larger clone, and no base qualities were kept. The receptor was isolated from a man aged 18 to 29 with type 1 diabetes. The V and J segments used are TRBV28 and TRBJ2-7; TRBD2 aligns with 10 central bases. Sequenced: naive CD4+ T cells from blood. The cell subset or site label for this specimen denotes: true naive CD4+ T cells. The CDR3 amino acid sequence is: CASSFLLAGPSYEQYF. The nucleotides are TGTGCCAGCAGTTTTCTACTAGCGGGACCCTCCTACGAGCAGTACTTC.